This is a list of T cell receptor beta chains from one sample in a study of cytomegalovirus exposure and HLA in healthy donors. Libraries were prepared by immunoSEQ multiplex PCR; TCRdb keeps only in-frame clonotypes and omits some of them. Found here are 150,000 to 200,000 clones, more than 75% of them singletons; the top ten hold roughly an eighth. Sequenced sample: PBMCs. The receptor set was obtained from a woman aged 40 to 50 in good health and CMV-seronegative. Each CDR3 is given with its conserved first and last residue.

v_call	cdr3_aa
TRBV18	CASSPYNRAVAKNSQYF
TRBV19	CASSISGSGNTIYF
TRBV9	CASSEGQQQETQYF
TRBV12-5	CASGLGGGDTQYF
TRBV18	CASSPPADTQYF
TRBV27	CASSRTVNTEAFF
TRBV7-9	CASSSTIAGGPGANVLTF
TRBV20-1	CSASGADTQYF
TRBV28	CASSPGVLQGLDTQYF
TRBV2	CASSEGQGGVKGTQYF
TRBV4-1	CASSAAGGWPQHF
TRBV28	CASSGGKNTQYF
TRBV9	CASSPNGDEAFF
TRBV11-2	CASSLGGGNTGELFF
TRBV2	CASSTHGTSLNEKLFF
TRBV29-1	CSVAETGTRNIQYF
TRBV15	CATSRDLREGGVDTQYF
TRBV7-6	CASRPQGFGEQYF
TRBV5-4	CASSQDRGSGNTIYF
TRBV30	CAWSPDSSYEQYF
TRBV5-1	CASSLEGQGTGNTIYF
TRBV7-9	CASSPESGGLETQYF
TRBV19	CASRSGGGETQYF
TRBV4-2	CASSQGTLSNQPQHF
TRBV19	CASSDPGHHQETQYF
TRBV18	CASSPGQVGSNQPQHF
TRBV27	CASSLGGNSYNEQFF
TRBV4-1	CASRPSGGSTDTQYF
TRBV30	CAWSMNGYEQYF
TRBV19	CASRLATTNEKLFF
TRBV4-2	CASSQERSGGFYEQYF